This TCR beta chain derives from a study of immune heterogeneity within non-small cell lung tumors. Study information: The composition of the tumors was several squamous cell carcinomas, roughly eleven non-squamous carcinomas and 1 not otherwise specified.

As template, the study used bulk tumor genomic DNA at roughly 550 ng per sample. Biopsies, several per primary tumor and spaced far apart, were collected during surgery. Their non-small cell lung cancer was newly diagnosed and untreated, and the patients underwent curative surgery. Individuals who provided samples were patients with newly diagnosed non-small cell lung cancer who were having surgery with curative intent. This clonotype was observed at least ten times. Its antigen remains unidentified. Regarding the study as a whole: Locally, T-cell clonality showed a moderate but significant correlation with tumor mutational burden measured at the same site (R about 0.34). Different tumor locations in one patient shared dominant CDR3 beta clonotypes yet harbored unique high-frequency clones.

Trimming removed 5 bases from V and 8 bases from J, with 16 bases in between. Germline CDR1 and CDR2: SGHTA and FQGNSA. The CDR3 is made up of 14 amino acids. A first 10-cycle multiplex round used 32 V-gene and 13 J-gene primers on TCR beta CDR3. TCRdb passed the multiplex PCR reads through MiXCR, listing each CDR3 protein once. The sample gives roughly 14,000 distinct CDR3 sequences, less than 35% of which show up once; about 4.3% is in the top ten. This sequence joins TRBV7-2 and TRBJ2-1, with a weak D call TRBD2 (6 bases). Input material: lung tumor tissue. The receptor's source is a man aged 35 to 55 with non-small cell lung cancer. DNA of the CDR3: TGTGCCAGCAGCACCCAATCGGGGGAGTATGAGCAGTTCTTC. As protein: CASSTQSGEYEQFF.